What follows are 21 T cell receptor beta chains derived from one specimen sequenced in a study of OX40 agonist ivuxolimab in advanced cancers. TCRdb's copy holds only in-frame clones and misses some; the assay was immunoSEQ multiplex PCR. The sample carries about 81,000 clones, about 92% recorded once. Sequenced material: CD4+ or CD8+ T cells sorted from blood, taken in a trial of the OX40 agonist ivuxolimab. The receptors were gathered from an adult with an advanced solid tumor such as melanoma, head and neck, liver or kidney cancer.

The V call is TRBV12-5, the J call TRBJ1-2, with a weak D call TRBD1 (5 bases). This CDR3 has 14 residues. Trimming took 0 bases from V and 5 from J, leaving 10 bases between them. CDR1 is LGHNT and CDR2 is FRNRAP in the germline V gene. The chain's CDR3 is CASGLVGPPYGYTF. As DNA, the CDR3 is TGTGCTAGTGGTTTGGTGGGACCGCCGTATGGCTACACCTTC.

This chain uses TRBV6-6 with TRBJ2-5, with 10 bases matching TRBD1. V dropped 2 bases and J dropped 3; count of bases not matched to a gene: 0. From germline, CDR1 is MNHNY and CDR2 SVGAGI (reference sequence). This CDR3 has 14 residues. The CDR3 region is CASSYGQGEETQYF. CDR3 bases: TGTGCCAGCAGTTACGGACAGGGGGAAGAGACCCAGTACTTC.

V usage is TRBV4-1 and J usage is TRBJ1-1; no reliable D call. CDR3 length: 18 amino acids. Germline lookup yields CDR1 MGHRA and CDR2 YSYEKL. V lost 4 bases, J lost 0 bases, and 21 bases lay in between. CDR3 nucleotide sequence: TGCGCCAGCAGCCCGATAAGGGCCGTAGTTAACATGAACACTGAAGCTTTCTTT. Protein product: CASSPIRAVVNMNTEAFF.

CDR3 sequence (DNA): TGTGCCAGCAGTTTACTAGCGGGGGGCTACGAGCAGTACTTC. As protein: CASSLLAGGYEQYF. J is TRBJ2-5 and V is TRBV27; 11 nucleotides line up with TRBD2. TRBJ2-7 matches the DNA end more closely, so the J call is doubtful. The germline CDR1 and CDR2 sequences are MNHEY and SMNVEV (reference sequence). The CDR3 consists of 14 residues.

The chain is built from TRBV7-9 and TRBJ1-1; D remains ambiguous. The V end was cut by 3 bases, the J end by 3 bases, with 20 bases between. This CDR3 region has 17 residues. Germline CDR1 and CDR2: SEHNR and FQNEAQ (reference sequence). CDR3 DNA sequence: TGTGCCAGCAGCTTTTTAACGGGATTTGAAATGTACACTGAAGCTTTCTTT. Protein sequence: CASSFLTGFEMYTEAFF.

The chain recombines TRBV11-2 with TRBJ2-4, with a tentative D call TRBD2 (5 bases). The CDR3 has 15 residues. The V gene lost 1 base and the J gene lost 8 bases, with 15 bases spanning the gap. Germline V CDR1 and CDR2: SGHAT, FQNNGV. The DNA of the CDR3 is TGTGCCAGCAGCTTAGGTTTTGGCGGGCGGGACATTCAGTACTTC. Encoded protein: CASSLGFGGRDIQYF.

This clone was detected many times. V usage is TRBV25-1 and J usage is TRBJ1-1; D is uncertain. Germline loops: CDR1 MGHDK, CDR2 SYGVNS. Trimming took off 1 base at V and 8 bases at J, with 8 bases between the two ends. The CDR3 has 12 amino acids. CDR3 in amino acids: CASSELGQEAFF. The CDR3 nucleotides are TGTGCCAGCAGTGAATTGGGTCAGGAAGCTTTCTTT.

The chain uses TRBV27 and TRBJ2-5; D gene ambiguous. The germline V gene encodes CDR1 MNHEY and CDR2 SMNVEV (reference sequence). V shed 2 bases and J shed 5 bases, with 3 bases lying between them. The CDR3 consists of 11 residues. The chain's CDR3 is CASSLAETQYF. In DNA, the CDR3 is TGTGCCAGCAGTTTAGCGGAGACCCAGTACTTC.

The chain is built from TRBV9 and TRBJ2-7; TRBD1 might be the D (5 bases). The CDR3 is 14 amino acids. Deletions cut 0 bases from V and 2 bases from J, with 9 bases between. CDR1 and CDR2 (germline): SGDLS, YYNGEE. The CDR3 nucleotides are TGTGCCAGCAGCGTAGGAGACAGTACCTACGAGCAGTACTTC. Translated: CASSVGDSTYEQYF.

V usage is TRBV7-9 and J usage is TRBJ1-6; D not certain. The germline V gene encodes CDR1 SEHNR and CDR2 FQNEAQ (reference sequence). V lost 0 bases and J 0 bases, leaving 9 bases between the germline ends. This CDR3 region has 17 residues. The CDR3 spells CASSLAPLVSYNSPLHF. CDR3 nucleotide sequence: TGTGCCAGCAGCTTAGCCCCTCTTGTCTCCTATAATTCACCCCTCCACTTT.

This clone has just one count. CDR3 sequence: CSADGVYNEQFF. As DNA, the CDR3 is TGCAGCGCCGACGGAGTCTACAATGAGCAGTTCTTC. The chain recombines TRBV29-1 with TRBJ2-1; D unclear. V shed 7 bases and J shed 3 bases, with 10 bases lying between them. This CDR3 has 12 amino acids. The V gene's germline CDR1 is SQVTM and CDR2 ANQGSEA.

This rearrangement joins TRBV6-5 to TRBJ2-5; 8 bases are a match to TRBD2. The J call could be wrong; TRBJ2-7 is a better fit for the DNA end. The CDR3 runs 14 residues. Germline CDR1 and CDR2: MNHEY and SVGAGI. CDR3 region: CASSPLAGTYEQYF. CDR3 in DNA: TGTGCCAGCAGTCCATTAGCGGGGACCTACGAGCAGTACTTC.

This chain links TRBV7-9 with TRBJ2-2; D not certain. V gave up 1 base and J gave up 0 bases, with 9 bases separating them. This CDR3 has 16 amino acids. Germline CDR1 is SEHNR and CDR2 is FQNEAQ (reference sequence). CDR3 coding DNA: TGTGCCAGCAGCTTAGGACACCCAGCGAACACCGGGGAGCTGTTTTTT. Its translation: CASSLGHPANTGELFF.

The chain recombines TRBV7-6 with TRBJ2-7; unclear D gene. The CDR3 extends over 13 amino acids. The germline gives CDR1 SGHVS, CDR2 FNYEAQ. Trimming stripped 0 bases from V and 7 bases from J, with 10 bases between. This CDR3 is CASSLAVGKEQYF. Here the CDR3 DNA reads TGTGCCAGCAGCTTAGCGGTAGGGAAGGAGCAGTACTTC.

The rearrangement uses TRBV28 and TRBJ1-1; 12 bases fit TRBD1. Germline assignment: CDR1 MDHEN and CDR2 SYDVKM. The V and J ends lost 6 bases and 4 bases, in that order; junction bases with no gene match: 3. This CDR3 is built from 14 residues. The CDR3 DNA follows: TGTGCCAGCAGCCCGGGACAGGGGGCCACTGAAGCTTTCTTT. Translation: CASSPGQGATEAFF.

In its sample, this clone was seen once. V gene TRBV4-3 combines with J gene TRBJ1-4, with a possible D match to TRBD1 (6 bases). V lost 3 bases, J lost 2 bases, and 10 bases lay in between. Germline lookup yields CDR1 LGHNA and CDR2 YSLEER. The CDR3 has 15 amino acids. The CDR3 sequence: CASSQLDSTNEKLFF. The CDR3 DNA follows: TGCGCCAGCAGCCAGCTGGACAGCACTAATGAAAAACTGTTTTTT.

The chain couples TRBV10-1 to TRBJ2-1; D is perhaps TRBD2 (5 bases). V was shortened by 7 bases and J by 0 bases, with 13 bases between the two germline ends. The CDR3 sequence is 15 residues long. Germline assignment: CDR1 WNHNN and CDR2 SYGVQD (reference sequence). In nucleotides, the CDR3 is TGCGCCAGCAACTGGACTGCCAGCTCCTACAATGAGCAGTTCTTC. Translation gives CASNWTASSYNEQFF.

V is TRBV28 and J is TRBJ2-7; D not resolved. Trimming cost V 5 bases and J 5 bases, with 7 bases left between them. This CDR3 has 11 amino acids. Germline assignment: CDR1 MDHEN and CDR2 SYDVKM. The CDR3 sequence is CASSPHHEQYF. In DNA, the CDR3 is TGTGCCAGCAGTCCTCACCACGAGCAGTACTTC.

The V and J genes are TRBV12-5 and TRBJ2-1; D unclear. This CDR3 comprises 15 residues. The germline V gene has CDR1 LGHNT and CDR2 FRNRAP. With 3 bases removed from V and 0 bases from J, the gap between germline ends came to 9 bases. DNA of the CDR3: TGTGCTAGTGGTTTAGGGTGGCTCTCCTACAATGAGCAGTTCTTC. Its translation is CASGLGWLSYNEQFF.

The chain couples TRBV7-9 to TRBJ1-3, with 7 positions matching TRBD1. This CDR3 is built from 14 residues. Per germline, CDR1 SEHNR and CDR2 FQNEAQ (reference sequence). With V trimmed by 3 bases and J by 4 bases, 3 bases remained unmatched. The CDR3 nucleotides read TGTGCCAGCAGCTTGGTACAGGGGGGAAACACCATATATTTT. Translating it yields CASSLVQGGNTIYF. Drawing the rest from reference TRBV7-9 and TRBJ1-3, the complete variable domain is DTGVSQNPRHKITKRGQNVTFRCDPISEHNRLYWYRQTLGQGPEFLTYFQNEAQLEKSRLLSDRFSAERPKGSFSTLEIQRTEQGDSAMYLCASSLVQGGNTIYFGEGSWLTVV.

This chain connects TRBV9 to TRBJ1-1; TRBD1 agrees at 8 bases. Germline V gene sequence: CDR1 SGDLS, CDR2 YYNGEE. V was pared by 0 bases and J by 6 bases, with 7 bases of the junction left unmatched. This CDR3 is built from 15 residues. The CDR3 loop reads CASSVAGQGAAEAFF. DNA for the CDR3: TGTGCCAGCAGCGTAGCTGGGCAGGGGGCAGCTGAAGCTTTCTTT.